Following are 4 T cell receptor beta chains from one sample sequenced in a study of blood T cells in healthy people across ages. Sample-barcoded 5' priming and a J-beta primer mix drove a second PCR of about 7 to 12 cycles. One entry per CDR3 protein results from TCRdb running MiXCR on the 5' RACE reads. The sample includes approximately 1,000,000 distinct CDR3 sequences, more than 35% of them seen just once. Material: blood. All receptors come from a woman aged 55-69 years in good health.

With regard to this clonotype: Compared with germline, one end of the junction differs, possibly owing to a read error. The chain is built from TRBV6-6 and TRBJ1-1; D remains unclear. The germline CDR1 and CDR2 sequences are MNHNY and SVGAGI (reference sequence). This CDR3 has 15 residues. CDR3 nucleotide sequence: TGTGCCGGCAGTACGATCGACACAATGAACACTGAAGCTTTCTTT. It codes for CAGSTIDTMNTEAFF.

The chain is built from TRBV27 and TRBJ2-7; the match to TRBD2 covers 7 bases. This CDR3 spans 14 amino acids. Germline V gives CDR1 MNHEY, CDR2 SMNVEV (reference sequence). The J segment lost 7 bases and the V segment lost 5 bases, leaving 11 bases of the junction unmatched. CDR3 loop: CASSTSSGTWEQYF. The CDR3 DNA sequence: TGTGCCAGCAGTACATCTAGCGGCACTTGGGAGCAGTACTTC.

The J gene is TRBJ1-2, the V gene TRBV12-3 or TRBV12-4; the D is unclear. Trimming left V 3 bases short and J 3 bases short, with 8 bases between. The CDR3 has 13 residues. CDR3 nucleotides: TGTGCCAGCAGTTTGGGAGAGGACTATGGCTACACCTTC. It is translated as CASSLGEDYGYTF.

The chain carries TRBV7-9 and TRBJ2-7, with 9 bases fitting TRBD2. This CDR3 spans 14 amino acids. Per germline, CDR1 SEHNR and CDR2 FQNEAQ (reference sequence). The CDR3 loop is CAILPREGQYEQYF. The CDR3 bases are TGTGCTATCTTGCCGCGGGAGGGCCAATACGAGCAGTACTTC.